This is a list of T cell receptor beta chains from one sample in a study of somatic mutations in cytotoxic T cells in rheumatoid arthritis. Assay used: immunoSEQ multiplex PCR; TCRdb lists only in-frame clones, some missing. The sample lists fewer than 14,000 clones, 79% occurring once. The sample consisted of CD8+ T cells sorted from blood. The receptors shown here come from an adult with rheumatoid arthritis. Both conserved end residues are part of each CDR3. Not all rows give a size; the values are once, few, many and, for expanded clones, a class.

CDR3 protein: CASSPGTPPYEQYF
clone size: -
V gene: TRBV7-9
J gene: TRBJ2-7

CDR3 protein: CASRGTSGRQFF
clone size: -
V gene: TRBV19
J gene: TRBJ2-1

CDR3 protein: CASSVWTGGFTEAFF
clone size: once
V gene: TRBV6-1
J gene: TRBJ1-1

CDR3 protein: CATGEGGTYNEQFF
clone size: -
V gene: TRBV27
J gene: TRBJ2-1

CDR3 protein: CASSPGLGNRNEQFF
clone size: -
V gene: TRBV4-1
J gene: TRBJ2-1

CDR3 protein: CASSLGGGGGYTF
clone size: -
V gene: TRBV11-2
J gene: TRBJ1-2

CDR3 protein: CASSQGGWEASYEQYF
clone size: -
V gene: TRBV4-1
J gene: TRBJ2-7

CDR3 protein: CASSFLPGRGSGNTIYF
clone size: -
V gene: TRBV7-9
J gene: TRBJ1-3

CDR3 protein: CAWSVGRSYNEQFF
clone size: once
V gene: TRBV30
J gene: TRBJ2-1

CDR3 protein: CASSLPPGPNSYNEQFF
clone size: -
V gene: TRBV2
J gene: TRBJ2-1

CDR3 protein: CASSLVASYNEQFF
clone size: -
V gene: TRBV7-9
J gene: TRBJ2-1

CDR3 protein: CASGLPRQGGETQYF
clone size: -
V gene: TRBV12-5
J gene: TRBJ2-5

CDR3 protein: CASSLGSGGPWDEQFF
clone size: once
V gene: TRBV5-1
J gene: TRBJ2-1

CDR3 protein: CASRGQGESPWAKNIQYF
clone size: once
V gene: TRBV19
J gene: TRBJ2-4

CDR3 protein: CASSEFGHWDSPYEQYF
clone size: -
V gene: TRBV7-8
J gene: TRBJ2-7

CDR3 protein: CAIVQTNTGELFF
clone size: -
V gene: TRBV10-3
J gene: TRBJ2-2

CDR3 protein: CASRQGSSPLHF
clone size: -
V gene: TRBV7-9
J gene: TRBJ1-6

CDR3 protein: CASILVHGSNYGYTF
clone size: -
V gene: TRBV6-5
J gene: TRBJ1-2

CDR3 protein: CASRPFPSGPNTGELFF
clone size: -
V gene: TRBV7-9
J gene: TRBJ2-2

CDR3 protein: CASSPGTSGGGQETQYF
clone size: -
V gene: TRBV5-5
J gene: TRBJ2-5

CDR3 protein: CASRYQVTGNSPLHF
clone size: -
V gene: TRBV12-5
J gene: TRBJ1-6

CDR3 protein: CASSFRADTRYF
clone size: -
V gene: TRBV28
J gene: TRBJ2-3

CDR3 protein: CARSLIQWDEDSVLYEQYF
clone size: -
V gene: TRBV5-3
J gene: TRBJ2-7

CDR3 protein: CASRSPGADEQYF
clone size: -
V gene: TRBV19
J gene: TRBJ2-7

CDR3 protein: CSVEAPPGRTVYNEQFF
clone size: once
V gene: TRBV29-1
J gene: TRBJ2-1

CDR3 protein: CASSYLAAGGELFF
clone size: -
V gene: TRBV27
J gene: TRBJ2-2

CDR3 protein: CASSLARGRSSEQYF
clone size: -
V gene: TRBV7-9
J gene: TRBJ2-7

CDR3 protein: CASSDGQGLYGYTF
clone size: -
V gene: TRBV6-1
J gene: TRBJ1-2

CDR3 protein: CASSPTLGGETFEAFF
clone size: -
V gene: TRBV4-3
J gene: TRBJ1-1

CDR3 protein: CASSEEGVENQPQHF
clone size: -
V gene: TRBV2
J gene: TRBJ1-5

CDR3 protein: CASREAYSNQPQHF
clone size: once
V gene: TRBV28
J gene: TRBJ1-5

CDR3 protein: CASSQDANIYGYTF
clone size: once
V gene: TRBV4-1
J gene: TRBJ1-2

CDR3 protein: CASRDRGSYEQYF
clone size: once
V gene: TRBV6-5
J gene: TRBJ2-7

CDR3 protein: CATSGPTSGTGRTDTQYF
clone size: -
V gene: TRBV15
J gene: TRBJ2-3

CDR3 protein: CASSESGGSYNEQFF
clone size: -
V gene: TRBV6-4
J gene: TRBJ2-1

CDR3 protein: CAWSVQPNTEAFF
clone size: -
V gene: TRBV30
J gene: TRBJ1-1

CDR3 protein: CATSMTASPDEQFF
clone size: -
V gene: TRBV15
J gene: TRBJ2-1

CDR3 protein: CASSLADGPVGEQYF
clone size: -
V gene: TRBV7-2
J gene: TRBJ2-7

CDR3 protein: CASSLGLAPPRDSSYNEQFF
clone size: few
V gene: TRBV28
J gene: TRBJ2-1

CDR3 protein: CASSLLAGGPTGNEQFF
clone size: -
V gene: TRBV13
J gene: TRBJ2-1

CDR3 protein: CSVGLTGEPDNEQFF
clone size: -
V gene: TRBV29-1
J gene: TRBJ2-1

CDR3 protein: CASSSGGTLFHTDTQYF
clone size: -
V gene: TRBV11-1
J gene: TRBJ2-3

CDR3 protein: CASSQEIAGVWNEQFF
clone size: once
V gene: TRBV4-3
J gene: TRBJ2-1

CDR3 protein: CASSLELGFQETQYF
clone size: -
V gene: TRBV7-8
J gene: TRBJ2-5